This T cell receptor (beta chain) was recorded in a study of blood T cells in healthy people across ages. V lost 4 bases to trimming and J lost 1 base; unmatched junction nucleotides: 8. CDR1 KGHDR and CDR2 SFDVKD come from the germline V gene. This CDR3 has 16 residues. A J-beta primer mix and a sample-barcoded 5' primer were used in a second PCR of roughly 7 to 12 cycles. A template-switch adaptor containing 12 random nucleotides labeled each cDNA molecule. From the 5' RACE reads, TCRdb called clonotypes with MiXCR, one entry per CDR3 protein. This sample has 650,000 to 1,000,000 distinct CDR3 sequences, with less than 60% found just once. Study observations and caveats: A conclusive naive versus antigen-experienced comparison was prevented by the unsorted PBMCs.

This clonotype was seen ten or more times. Antigen specificity is unknown. Each sample yielded at least 5 micrograms of PBMC total RNA. The sample was blood. The clonotype was recovered from an elderly man in good health. The V gene is TRBV24-1, the J gene TRBJ2-5; 7 bases line up with TRBD2. In DNA form, the CDR3 reads TGTGCCACCAGTGACTTTGCGTCGGGGGGCCAAGAGACCCAGTACTTC. It is translated as CATSDFASGGQETQYF.